The entry below describes one T cell receptor (beta chain). Generated by immunoSEQ multiplex PCR, the TCRdb table keeps only in-frame clones and is missing some. The profile shows 35,000 to 50,000 clones, 80% to 90% of them singletons. CDR3 length: 13 amino acids. The V gene's germline CDR1 is KGHSH and CDR2 LQKENI. V lost 1 base to trimming and J lost 5 bases, with 7 bases between them. These data are taken from a study of T cell changes during pregnancy in multiple sclerosis. The receptor comes from a female donor with multiple sclerosis, enrolled in a pregnancy study. The chain employs TRBV18 and TRBJ2-3; D is uncertain. The specimen was CD4+ T cells from peripheral blood mononuclear cells, collected before pregnancy. The CDR3 region is CASSPHPRDTQYF. CDR3 nucleotide sequence: TGTGCCAGCTCACCACACCCCAGAGATACGCAGTATTTT. The full variable domain, in which reference TRBV18 and TRBJ2-3 provide the parts outside the CDR3, is NAGVMQNPRHLVRRRGQEARLRCSPMKGHSHVYWYRQLPEEGLKFMVYLQKENIIDESGMPKERFSAEFPKEGPSILRIQQVVRGDSAAYFCASSPHPRDTQYFGPGTRLTVL.